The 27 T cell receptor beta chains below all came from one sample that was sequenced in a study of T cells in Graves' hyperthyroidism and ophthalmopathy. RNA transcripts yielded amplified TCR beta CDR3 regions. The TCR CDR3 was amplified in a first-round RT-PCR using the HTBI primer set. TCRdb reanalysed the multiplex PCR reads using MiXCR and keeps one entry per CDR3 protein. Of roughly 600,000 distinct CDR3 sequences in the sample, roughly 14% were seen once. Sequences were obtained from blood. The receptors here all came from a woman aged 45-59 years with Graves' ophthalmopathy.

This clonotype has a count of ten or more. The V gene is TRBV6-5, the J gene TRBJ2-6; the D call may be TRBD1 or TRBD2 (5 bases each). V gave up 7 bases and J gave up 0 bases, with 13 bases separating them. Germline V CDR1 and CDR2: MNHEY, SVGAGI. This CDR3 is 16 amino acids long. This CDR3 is CASKMVGVSGANVLTF. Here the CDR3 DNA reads TGTGCCAGCAAGATGGTGGGGGTCTCTGGGGCCAACGTCCTGACTTTC.

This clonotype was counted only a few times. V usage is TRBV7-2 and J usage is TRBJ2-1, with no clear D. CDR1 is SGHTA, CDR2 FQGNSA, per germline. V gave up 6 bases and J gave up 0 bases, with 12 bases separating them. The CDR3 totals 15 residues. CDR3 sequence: CASSSKLDSYNEQFF. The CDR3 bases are TGTGCCAGCAGTTCTAAGCTGGACTCCTACAATGAGCAGTTCTTC.

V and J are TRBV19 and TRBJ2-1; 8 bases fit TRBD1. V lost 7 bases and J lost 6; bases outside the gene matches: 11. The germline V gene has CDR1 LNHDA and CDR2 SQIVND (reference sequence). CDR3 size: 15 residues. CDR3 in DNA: TGTGCCAGTATTCGGACAGGGAGTTTTCCCAATGAGCAGTTCTTC. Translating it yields CASIRTGSFPNEQFF.

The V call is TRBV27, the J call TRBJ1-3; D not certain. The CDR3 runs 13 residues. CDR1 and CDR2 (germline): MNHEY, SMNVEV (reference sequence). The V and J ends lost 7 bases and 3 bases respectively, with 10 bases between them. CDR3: CASTSAGGNTIYF. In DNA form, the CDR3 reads TGTGCCAGCACATCGGCGGGTGGAAACACCATATATTTT.

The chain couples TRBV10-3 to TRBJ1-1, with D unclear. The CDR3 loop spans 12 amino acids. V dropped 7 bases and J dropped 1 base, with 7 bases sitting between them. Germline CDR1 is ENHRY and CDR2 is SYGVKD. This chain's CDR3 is CAIKATNTEAFF. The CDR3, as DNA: TGTGCCATCAAGGCGACGAACACTGAAGCTTTCTTT.

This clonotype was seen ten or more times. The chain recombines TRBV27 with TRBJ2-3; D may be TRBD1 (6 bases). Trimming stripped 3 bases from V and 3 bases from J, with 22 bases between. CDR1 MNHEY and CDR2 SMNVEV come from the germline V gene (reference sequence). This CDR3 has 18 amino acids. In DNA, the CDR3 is TGTGCCAGCAGTTTGATATGGGGGCCGATACAAAAGACAGATACGCAGTATTTT. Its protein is CASSLIWGPIQKTDTQYF.

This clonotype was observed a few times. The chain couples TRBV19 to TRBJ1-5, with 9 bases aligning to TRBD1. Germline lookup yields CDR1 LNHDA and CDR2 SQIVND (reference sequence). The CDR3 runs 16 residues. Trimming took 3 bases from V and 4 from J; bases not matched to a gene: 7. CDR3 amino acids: CASSIWTGDYNQPQHF. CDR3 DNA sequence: TGTGCCAGTAGTATCTGGACAGGGGATTATAATCAGCCCCAGCATTTT.

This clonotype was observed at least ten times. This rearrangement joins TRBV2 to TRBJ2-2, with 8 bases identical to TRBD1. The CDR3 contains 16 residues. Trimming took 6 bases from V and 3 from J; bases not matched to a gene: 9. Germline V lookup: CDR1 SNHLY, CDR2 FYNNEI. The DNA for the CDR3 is TGTGCCAGCAGCCGAGAAGGGACAGGACACACCGGGGAGCTGTTTTTT. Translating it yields CASSREGTGHTGELFF.

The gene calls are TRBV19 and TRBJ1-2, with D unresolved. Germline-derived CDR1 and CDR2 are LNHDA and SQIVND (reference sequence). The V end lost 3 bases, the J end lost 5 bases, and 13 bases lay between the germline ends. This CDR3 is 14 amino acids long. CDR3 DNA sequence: TGTGCCAGTAGTATCCTTCCCCACTTATATGGCTACACCTTC. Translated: CASSILPHLYGYTF.

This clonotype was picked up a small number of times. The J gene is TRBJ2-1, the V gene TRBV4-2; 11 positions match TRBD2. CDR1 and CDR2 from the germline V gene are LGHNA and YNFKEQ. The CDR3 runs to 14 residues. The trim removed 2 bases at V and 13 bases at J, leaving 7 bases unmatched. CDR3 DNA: TGTGCCAGCAGCCAAAAACTAGCGGGAGCAGTACAGTTCTTC. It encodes CASSQKLAGAVQFF.

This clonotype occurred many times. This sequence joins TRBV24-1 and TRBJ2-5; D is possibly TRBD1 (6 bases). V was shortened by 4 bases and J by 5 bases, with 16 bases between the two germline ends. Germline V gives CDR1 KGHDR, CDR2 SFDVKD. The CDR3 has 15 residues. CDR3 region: CATSDTITGPETQYF. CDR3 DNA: TGTGCCACCAGTGACACCATAACAGGGCCCGAGACCCAGTACTTC.

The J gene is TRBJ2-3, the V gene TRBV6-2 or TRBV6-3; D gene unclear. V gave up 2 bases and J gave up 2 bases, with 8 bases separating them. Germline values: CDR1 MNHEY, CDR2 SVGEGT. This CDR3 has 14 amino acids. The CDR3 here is CASSYVQITDTQYF. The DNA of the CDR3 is TGTGCCAGCAGTTACGTGCAGATCACAGATACGCAGTATTTT.

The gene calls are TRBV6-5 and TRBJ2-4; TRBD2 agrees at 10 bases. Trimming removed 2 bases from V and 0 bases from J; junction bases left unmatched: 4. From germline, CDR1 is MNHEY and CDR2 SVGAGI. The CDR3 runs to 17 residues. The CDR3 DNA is TGTGCCAGCAGTTACGGCACTAGCGGGATAGCCAAAAACATTCAGTACTTC. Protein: CASSYGTSGIAKNIQYF.

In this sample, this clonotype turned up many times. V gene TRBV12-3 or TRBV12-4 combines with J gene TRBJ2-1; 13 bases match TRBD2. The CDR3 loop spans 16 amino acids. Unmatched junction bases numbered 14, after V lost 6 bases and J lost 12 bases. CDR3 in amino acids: CASSLDTSGRVSGQFF. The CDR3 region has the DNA TGTGCCAGCAGCCTAGATACTAGCGGGAGGGTAAGTGGGCAGTTCTTC.

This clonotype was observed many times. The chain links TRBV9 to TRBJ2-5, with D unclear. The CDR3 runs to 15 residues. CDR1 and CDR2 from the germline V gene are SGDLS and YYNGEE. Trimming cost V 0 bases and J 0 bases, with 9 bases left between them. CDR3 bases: TGTGCCAGCAGCGTAGCCAACACCGACCAAGAGACCCAGTACTTC. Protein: CASSVANTDQETQYF.

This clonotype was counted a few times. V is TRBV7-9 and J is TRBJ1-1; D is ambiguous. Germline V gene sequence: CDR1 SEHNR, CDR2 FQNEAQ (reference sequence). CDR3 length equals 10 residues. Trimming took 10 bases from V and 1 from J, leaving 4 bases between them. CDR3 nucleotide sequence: TGTGCCAATGGGAACACTGAAGCTTTCTTT. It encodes CANGNTEAFF.

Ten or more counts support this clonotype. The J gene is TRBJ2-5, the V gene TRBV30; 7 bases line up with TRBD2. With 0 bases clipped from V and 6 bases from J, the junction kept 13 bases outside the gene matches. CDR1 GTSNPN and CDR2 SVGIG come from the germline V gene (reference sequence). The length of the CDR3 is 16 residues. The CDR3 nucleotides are TGTGCCTGGAGTGTACATCGGGGCGGGAGTAAGAAGACCCAGTACTTC. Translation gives CAWSVHRGGSKKTQYF.

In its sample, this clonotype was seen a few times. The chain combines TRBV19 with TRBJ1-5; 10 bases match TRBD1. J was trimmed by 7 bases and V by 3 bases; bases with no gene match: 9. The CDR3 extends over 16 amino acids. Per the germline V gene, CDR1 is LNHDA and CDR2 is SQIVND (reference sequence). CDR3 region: CASSIGGTGVWQPQHF. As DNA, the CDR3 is TGTGCCAGTAGTATTGGTGGGACAGGGGTATGGCAGCCCCAGCATTTT. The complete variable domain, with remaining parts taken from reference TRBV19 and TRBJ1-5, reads DGGITQSPKYLFRKEGQNVTLSCEQNLNHDAMYWYRQDPGQGLRLIYYSQIVNDFQKGDIAEGYSVSREKKESFPLTVTSAQKNPTAFYLCASSIGGTGVWQPQHFGDGTRLSIL.

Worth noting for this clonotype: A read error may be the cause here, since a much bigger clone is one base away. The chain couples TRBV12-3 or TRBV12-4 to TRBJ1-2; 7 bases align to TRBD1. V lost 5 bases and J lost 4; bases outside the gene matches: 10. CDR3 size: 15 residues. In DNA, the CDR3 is TGTGCCAGCAGTCAGACAGGGCTAATTAGCTATGGCTACACCTTC. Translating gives CASSQTGLISYGYTF.

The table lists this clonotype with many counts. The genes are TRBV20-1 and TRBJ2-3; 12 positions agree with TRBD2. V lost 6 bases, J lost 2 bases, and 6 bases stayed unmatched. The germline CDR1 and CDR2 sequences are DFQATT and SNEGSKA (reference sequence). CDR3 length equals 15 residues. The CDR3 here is CSAGRTSGTTDTQYF. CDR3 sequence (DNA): TGCAGTGCGGGTCGGACTAGCGGGACCACAGATACGCAGTATTTT.

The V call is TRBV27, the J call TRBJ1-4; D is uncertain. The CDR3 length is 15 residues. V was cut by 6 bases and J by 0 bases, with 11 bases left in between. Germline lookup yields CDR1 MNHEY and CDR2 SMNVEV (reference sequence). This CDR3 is CASRRTAATNEKLFF. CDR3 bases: TGTGCCAGCAGGAGAACAGCCGCAACTAATGAAAAACTGTTTTTT.

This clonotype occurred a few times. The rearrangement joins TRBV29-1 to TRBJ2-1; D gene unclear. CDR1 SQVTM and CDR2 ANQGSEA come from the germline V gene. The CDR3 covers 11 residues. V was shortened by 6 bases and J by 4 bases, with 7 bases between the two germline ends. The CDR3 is CSVDLYNEQFF. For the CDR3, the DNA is TGCAGCGTGGACCTATACAATGAGCAGTTCTTC.

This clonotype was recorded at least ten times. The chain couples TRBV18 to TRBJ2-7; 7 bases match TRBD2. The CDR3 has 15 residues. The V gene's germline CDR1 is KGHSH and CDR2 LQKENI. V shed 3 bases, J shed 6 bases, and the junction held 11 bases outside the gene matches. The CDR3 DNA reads TGTGCCAGCTCACCGGGGGAGGGACTCCCGGCCGAGCAGTACTTC. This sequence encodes CASSPGEGLPAEQYF.

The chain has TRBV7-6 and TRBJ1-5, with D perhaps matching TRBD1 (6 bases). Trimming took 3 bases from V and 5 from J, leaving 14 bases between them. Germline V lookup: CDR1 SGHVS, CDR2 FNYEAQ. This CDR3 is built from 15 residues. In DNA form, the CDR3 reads TGTGCCAGCAGCTTTCGTTCAGGGGATCATCAGCCCCAGCATTTT. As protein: CASSFRSGDHQPQHF.

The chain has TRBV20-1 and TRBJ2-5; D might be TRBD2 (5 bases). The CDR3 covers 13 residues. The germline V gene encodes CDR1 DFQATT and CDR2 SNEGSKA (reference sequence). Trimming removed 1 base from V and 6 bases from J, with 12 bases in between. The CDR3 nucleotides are TGCAGTGCTAGAGGCGGAGGAAGGAAGACCCAGTACTTC. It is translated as CSARGGGRKTQYF.

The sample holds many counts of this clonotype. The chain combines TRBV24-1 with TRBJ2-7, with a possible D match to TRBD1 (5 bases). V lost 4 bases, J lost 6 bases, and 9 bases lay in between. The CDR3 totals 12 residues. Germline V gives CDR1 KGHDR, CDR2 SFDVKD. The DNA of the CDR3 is TGTGCCACCAGTGACAGGGCAGGCGAGCAGTACTTC. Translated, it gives CATSDRAGEQYF.

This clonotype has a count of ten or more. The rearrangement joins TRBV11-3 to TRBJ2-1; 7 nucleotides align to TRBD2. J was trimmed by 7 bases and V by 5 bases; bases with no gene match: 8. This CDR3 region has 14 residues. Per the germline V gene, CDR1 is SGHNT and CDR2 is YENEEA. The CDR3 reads CASSPRTSTNEQFF. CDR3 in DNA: TGTGCCAGCAGCCCCCGGACTAGTACGAATGAGCAGTTCTTC.